The 17 T cell receptor beta chains below come from one sample, sequenced in a study of breast tumors, draining lymph nodes, adjacent tissues. Breast cancer patients provided tissue from their axillary draining lymph nodes. TCRdb ran MiXCR on the multiplex PCR reads and lists one entry per CDR3 protein. The table lists 100,000 to 150,000 distinct CDR3 sequences, approximately 20% of them singletons. The sample consisted of axillary lymph node tissue. The receptor source for this set is a female donor with breast cancer. Some clones in this sample may be carry-over from other donors' samples.

This clonotype came up many times. The CDR3, as DNA: TGTGCCAGCAGCCCAACGGACAGGAAGGGACTCTACGAGCAGTACTTC. It yields the protein CASSPTDRKGLYEQYF. This chain uses TRBV7-2 with TRBJ2-7; TRBD1 is a possible D gene (7 bases). This CDR3 is 16 amino acids long. Germline V gene lookup returns CDR1 SGHTA and CDR2 FQGNSA. V shed 5 bases and J shed 3 bases, with 20 bases lying between them.

In the case of this clonotype: This may be a read error, as it is one base from a much larger clone. The chain carries TRBV2 and TRBJ2-1, with 7 positions matching TRBD1. CDR1 and CDR2 from the germline V gene are SNHLY and FYNNEI. CDR3 length: 13 residues. CDR3 in amino acids: CASNRGVNNERFF. The CDR3 DNA sequence: TGTGCCAGCAACAGGGGAGTGAACAATGAGCGGTTCTTC.

This clonotype was counted between two and nine times. The CDR3 nucleotides are TGTGCCAGCTTGGACCGCCTCTCTGGAAACACCATATATTTT. This translates into CASLDRLSGNTIYF. The rearrangement joins TRBV28 to TRBJ1-3; D ambiguous. This CDR3 is built from 14 residues. Trimming removed 8 bases from V and 0 bases from J, with 11 bases in between. Germline CDR1 and CDR2: MDHEN and SYDVKM.

This clonotype was counted only a few times. The rearrangement uses TRBV7-9 and TRBJ2-1; D assignment may be TRBD1 or TRBD2 (5 bases each). Trimming removed 1 base at V and 6 bases at J, with 10 bases between. CDR3 length equals 14 residues. Per the germline V gene, CDR1 is SEHNR and CDR2 is FQNEAQ (reference sequence). CDR3 sequence (DNA): TGTGCCAGCAGCTTAGGGGGGTTACCCAATGAGCAGTTCTTC. Protein product: CASSLGGLPNEQFF. Together with reference TRBV7-9 and TRBJ2-1, the CDR3 gives the full variable domain: DTGVSQNPRHKITKRGQNVTFRCDPISEHNRLYWYRQTLGQGPEFLTYFQNEAQLEKSRLLSDRFSAERPKGSFSTLEIQRTEQGDSAMYLCASSLGGLPNEQFFGPGTRLTVL.

On this clonotype: Just one base apart from a much larger clone, this may be a read error. The CDR3 spells CASSQERRGVNGYTF. DNA of the CDR3: TGTGCCAGCAGCCAAGAAAGAAGGGGGGTTAATGGCTACACCTTC. This chain connects TRBV4-2 to TRBJ1-2; D might be TRBD1 (6 bases). CDR1 is LGHNA and CDR2 is YNFKEQ in the germline V gene. This CDR3 has 15 amino acids. The V end lost 0 bases, the J end lost 6 bases, and 14 bases lay between the germline ends.

This clonotype has at least ten counts. The CDR3 region has the DNA TGTGCCAGCAGCTTACACGCCAGCTCCTACAATGAGCAGTTCTTC. Amino acid sequence: CASSLHASSYNEQFF. The genes are TRBV7-2 and TRBJ2-1; D is unresolved. Germline CDR1 and CDR2: SGHTA and FQGNSA. The CDR3 has 15 residues. V was shortened by 2 bases and J by 0 bases, with 8 bases between the two germline ends. The variable domain in full, with the rest retrieved from reference TRBV7-2 and TRBJ2-1, is GAGVSQSPSNKVTEKGKDVELRCDPISGHTALYWYRQSLGQGLEFLIYFQGNSAPDKSGLPSDRFSAERTGGSVSTLTIQRTQQEDSAVYLCASSLHASSYNEQFFGPGTRLTVL.

This clonotype was recorded at least ten times. The V and J genes are TRBV6-6 and TRBJ2-2, with TRBD2 as a possible D gene (6 bases). Trimming removed 8 bases from V and 6 bases from J, with 16 bases in between. CDR3 length equals 14 residues. The V gene's germline CDR1 is MNHNY and CDR2 SVGAGI (reference sequence). CDR3 DNA sequence: TGTGCCAGCTTAGGAGGGTTTGGTGCCGGGGAGCTGTTTTTT. As protein: CASLGGFGAGELFF.

This clonotype was counted ten times or more. V and J are TRBV7-2 and TRBJ2-1; 11 bases fit TRBD2. The V segment lost 7 bases and the J segment 0 bases; nucleotides outside the gene matches: 5. CDR1 is SGHTA and CDR2 is FQGNSA in the germline V gene. The CDR3 is 16 amino acids. In DNA form, the CDR3 reads TGTGCCAGCACGGGACTAGCGGTTAACTCCTACAATGAGCAGTTCTTC. Its translation is CASTGLAVNSYNEQFF. Looking up the rest from reference TRBV7-2 and TRBJ2-1 gives the full variable domain: GAGVSQSPSNKVTEKGKDVELRCDPISGHTALYWYRQSLGQGLEFLIYFQGNSAPDKSGLPSDRFSAERTGGSVSTLTIQRTQQEDSAVYLCASTGLAVNSYNEQFFGPGTRLTVL.

This clonotype has at least ten counts. J is TRBJ1-2 and V is TRBV20-1; 8 nucleotides agree with TRBD1. The germline V gene encodes CDR1 DFQATT and CDR2 SNEGSKA (reference sequence). The V and J ends lost 0 bases and 1 base, in that order; junction bases with no gene match: 7. This CDR3 contains 16 residues. In DNA form, the CDR3 reads TGCAGTGCTAGAGACCTACAGGGGGGTTATAACTATGGCTACACCTTC. This encodes CSARDLQGGYNYGYTF.

This clonotype was counted ten times or more. The chain joins TRBV19 to TRBJ2-7, with 7 bases aligning to TRBD1. J lost 6 bases, V lost 3 bases, and 2 bases had no gene match. CDR1 and CDR2 from the germline V gene are LNHDA and SQIVND (reference sequence). The CDR3 covers 12 residues. The CDR3: CASSMTGTEQYF. DNA for the CDR3: TGTGCCAGTAGTATGACAGGGACCGAGCAGTACTTC.

The chain has TRBV14 and TRBJ2-2, with 10 positions matching TRBD2. Germline V gene sequence: CDR1 SGHDN, CDR2 FVKESK. With 1 base clipped from V and 8 bases from J, the junction kept 7 bases outside the gene matches. The CDR3 covers 16 residues. CDR3 loop: CASSQGLAGAKGELFF. In DNA, the CDR3 is TGTGCCAGCAGCCAAGGCCTAGCGGGAGCAAAAGGGGAGCTGTTTTTT.

This clonotype was seen more than once but under ten times. V gene TRBV28 combines with J gene TRBJ1-2; TRBD1 is a possible D gene (5 bases). Trimming removed 6 bases at V and 1 base at J, with 15 bases between. Germline V gene lookup returns CDR1 MDHEN and CDR2 SYDVKM. The CDR3 runs 15 residues. CDR3 in DNA: TGTGCCAGCAGCCCAAAAAAGGACAATAACTATGGCTACACCTTC. Translated, it gives CASSPKKDNNYGYTF.

This clonotype was seen ten or more times. J is TRBJ2-3 and V is TRBV9, with D perhaps matching TRBD1 (9 bases). Germline values: CDR1 SGDLS, CDR2 YYNGEE. V gave up 4 bases and J gave up 3 bases, with 18 bases separating them. There are 16 residues in the CDR3. The CDR3: CASSLLAGQGTDTQYF. Here the CDR3 DNA reads TGTGCCAGCAGCCTCTTAGCGGGACAGGGAACAGATACGCAGTATTTT.

This clonotype was counted many times. The V and J genes are TRBV7-9 and TRBJ2-5; a possible D gene is TRBD1 (8 bases). The CDR3 is 15 residues long. V was trimmed by 5 bases and J by 3 bases, leaving 16 bases between them. CDR1 and CDR2 (germline): SEHNR, FQNEAQ (reference sequence). The CDR3: CASSATGGGKETQYF. CDR3 coding DNA: TGTGCCAGCAGCGCTACAGGGGGGGGGAAAGAGACCCAGTACTTC.

With regard to this clonotype: A read error is likely, as this CDR3 ends without the conserved phenylalanine or tryptophan. The rearrangement links TRBV27 to TRBJ2-5; no firm D call. V was shortened by 0 bases and J by 7 bases, with 9 bases between the two germline ends. Germline values: CDR1 MNHEY, CDR2 SMNVEV (reference sequence). The CDR3 spans 13 residues. The CDR3 reads CASSLSGVATQYL. The CDR3 DNA reads as TGTGCCAGCAGTTTATCTGGGGTAGCGACCCAGTACCTC.

This clonotype was picked up many times. V usage is TRBV20-1 and J usage is TRBJ2-7, with 7 bases that match TRBD1. This CDR3 has 13 residues. Germline V gene lookup returns CDR1 DFQATT and CDR2 SNEGSKA (reference sequence). With V trimmed by 2 bases and J by 1 base, 2 bases remained unmatched. Here the CDR3 reads CSARMTGSYEQYF. As DNA, the CDR3 is TGCAGTGCTAGAATGACAGGGTCCTACGAGCAGTACTTC.

This clonotype has at least ten counts. The DNA of the CDR3 is TGTGCCACTAGGCAGGGGGCATTATACGAGCAGTACTTC. This gives the protein CATRQGALYEQYF. This chain joins TRBV6-1 and TRBJ2-7, with TRBD1 matching 8 bases. CDR3 length equals 13 residues. CDR1 and CDR2 from the germline V gene are MNHNS and SASEGT. V dropped 10 bases and J dropped 4; count of bases not matched to a gene: 9.